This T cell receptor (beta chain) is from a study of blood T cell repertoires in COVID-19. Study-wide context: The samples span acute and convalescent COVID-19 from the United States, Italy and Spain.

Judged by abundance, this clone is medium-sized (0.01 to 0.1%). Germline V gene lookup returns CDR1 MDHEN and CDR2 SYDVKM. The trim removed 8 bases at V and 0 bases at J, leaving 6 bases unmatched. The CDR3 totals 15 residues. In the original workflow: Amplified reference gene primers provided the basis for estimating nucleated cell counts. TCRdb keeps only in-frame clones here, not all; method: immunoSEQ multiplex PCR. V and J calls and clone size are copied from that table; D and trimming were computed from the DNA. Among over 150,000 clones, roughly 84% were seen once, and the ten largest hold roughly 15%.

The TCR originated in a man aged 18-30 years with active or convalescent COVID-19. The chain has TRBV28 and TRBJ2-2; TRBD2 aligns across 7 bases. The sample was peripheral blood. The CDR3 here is CASGPTSANTGELFF. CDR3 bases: TGTGCCAGCGGACCAACTAGCGCGAACACCGGGGAGCTGTTTTTT.